The sequence of this T cell receptor beta chain was determined in a study of blood T cell repertoires in COVID-19. For the study at large: Material from acute and convalescent COVID-19 was sourced from the United States, Italy and Spain.

The germline gives CDR1 SNHLY, CDR2 FYNNEI. V lost 6 bases and J lost 5; bases outside the gene matches: 10. CDR3 size: 15 residues. While infection was still active, Seattle patients were enrolled and then followed longitudinally. Generated by immunoSEQ multiplex PCR, the TCRdb table keeps only in-frame clones and is missing some. This sample has under 350,000 clones; 80% to 95% occur once, and the top ten carry approximately 7.5%. This TCR was recovered from a woman between 25 and 40 years old with COVID-19, enrolled during active disease. The sample consisted of peripheral blood. The chain combines TRBV2 with TRBJ2-3, with 8 nucleotides matching TRBD2. CDR3 region: CASRGQREFGDTQYF. The CDR3 bases are TGTGCCAGCAGGGGGCAGCGGGAGTTTGGAGATACGCAGTATTTT.